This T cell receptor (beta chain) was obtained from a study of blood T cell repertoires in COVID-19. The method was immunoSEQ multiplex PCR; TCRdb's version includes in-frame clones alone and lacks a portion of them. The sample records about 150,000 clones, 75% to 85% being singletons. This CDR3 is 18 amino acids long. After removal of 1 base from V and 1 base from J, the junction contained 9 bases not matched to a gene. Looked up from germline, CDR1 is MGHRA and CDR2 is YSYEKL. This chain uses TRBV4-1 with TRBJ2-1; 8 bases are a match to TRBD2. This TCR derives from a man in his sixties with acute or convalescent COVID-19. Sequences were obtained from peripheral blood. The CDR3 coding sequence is TGCGCCAGCAGCCAAGGTATTAGCGGGGTTGGGTCCTACAATGAGCAGTTCTTC. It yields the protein CASSQGISGVGSYNEQFF.